This T cell receptor beta chain is from a study of T cells after yellow fever vaccination (dated by TCRdb to between 2018 and 2021). Notes on the research overall: Staining for CD3, CD45RA, CCR7 and CD95 was used to sort memory subsets (EM, EMRA, CM and Tscm) on a BD FACS Aria III. Libraries from fractions with low cell numbers were prepared with the SMART-Seq v4 Ultra Low Input RNA kit. To follow T-cell clones before and after primary and booster YFV17D yellow fever vaccination, bulk TCR alpha and beta repertoires were sequenced over time. The cohort comprised two healthy male donors, one aged 18 to 29 and one aged 30 to 39 years. Blood was collected at multiple timepoints before and after primary and secondary immunization, and bulk PBMC replicates and cell subsets were isolated. Memory subsets were sorted on days 0, 15 and 45 and at 18 months after primary vaccination, and on days 0, 15 and 45 after the 30-year booster. Findings and caveats that apply to the study as a whole: The secondary T-cell response was weaker than the primary response but faster, peaking on day 5 instead of day 15. The study included only a couple of donors, which limits how far the findings can be generalized. Because abundant contaminating clonotypes from the bulk population could be contained in FACS-sorted repertoires, computational filtering was required. In the sorted memory subsets on day 0, nearly all vaccine-responding clonotypes were below the level of detection. A small share of clonotypes occurred in both CD4 and CD8 compartments, likely arising from convergent recombination. After the booster, most clones that had expanded after primary vaccination were detected again (approximately 97% of CD4 and around nine tenths of CD8), suggesting broad maintenance of memory.

The junction shows trimming of 4 bases on V and 0 bases on J, plus 19 bases between the germline ends. Inclusive of the bounding cysteine and phenylalanine, the CDR3 is 17 residues long. Just CDR3 DNA is preserved here, 51 bases in frame from base 1. The label giving this sample's treatment or condition can be read as: live attenuated yellow fever vaccine strain. PBMCs were isolated from peripheral blood using a standard Ficoll-Paque protocol. The RNeasy Micro Kit was used to extract RNA from sorted memory subsets. Synthesis of TCR cDNA relied on 5'RACE template switching, a step that introduced a universal primer site along with unique molecular identifiers. Priming for cDNA synthesis came from both the TCR alpha and TCR beta constant segments. Library amplification used two PCR steps, and the second PCR step added sample barcodes and sequencing adapters. Sequencing of libraries was performed on Illumina HiSeq 2500 (2x100 bp) or NovaSeq (2x150 bp). Concerning the study's data processing: Demultiplexing of reads and collapsing into UMI consensus sequences were performed with MIGEC, and V(D)J alignment was carried out with MiXCR. Vaccine-responding clonotypes were defined with edgeR using replicate PBMC samples, requiring FDR below 0.01 and a log2 fold change above 5 up to day 15. Each bulk clonotype was labeled CD4 or CD8 based on which sequenced repertoire, CD4 or CD8, contained the clonotype at higher abundance. To estimate how each clone was distributed across memory phenotypes, clonotype frequencies in memory subsets were weighted by the numbers of FACS-sorted cells. TCRdb applied fastp at Q25 and MiXCR to the public reads, then kept only in-frame beta chains. Rows merge per CDR3 protein into single entries with the most common DNA and genes. TCRdb assigned the V and J calls; the authors' analysis was not used. A total of roughly 4,400 distinct CDR3 sequences appear in this sample, 3% to 4.5% of them only once. Jointly, the top ten make up 55% to 70% of the sample.

As a fraction of the sample, this clonotype is medium-sized (0.01 to 0.1%). Base qualities are not recorded, but no much larger clone differs from it by a single base. Recombination connected TRBV12-3 or TRBV12-4 to TRBJ2-7; tentative D gene TRBD2, with 6 bases matching. This clonotype originated in a man aged 30 to 39 who received the YFV17D yellow fever vaccine. The source was PBMCs, either bulk or a sorted T-cell subset (CD4+, CD8+, memory, or dextramer-sorted; not recorded which), collected 15 days after the yellow fever booster vaccination. The CDR3 protein is CASSSPARTGDSYEQYF. DNA sequence: TGTGCCAGCAGTTCGCCAGCGCGGACGGGAGACTCCTACGAGCAGTACTTC.